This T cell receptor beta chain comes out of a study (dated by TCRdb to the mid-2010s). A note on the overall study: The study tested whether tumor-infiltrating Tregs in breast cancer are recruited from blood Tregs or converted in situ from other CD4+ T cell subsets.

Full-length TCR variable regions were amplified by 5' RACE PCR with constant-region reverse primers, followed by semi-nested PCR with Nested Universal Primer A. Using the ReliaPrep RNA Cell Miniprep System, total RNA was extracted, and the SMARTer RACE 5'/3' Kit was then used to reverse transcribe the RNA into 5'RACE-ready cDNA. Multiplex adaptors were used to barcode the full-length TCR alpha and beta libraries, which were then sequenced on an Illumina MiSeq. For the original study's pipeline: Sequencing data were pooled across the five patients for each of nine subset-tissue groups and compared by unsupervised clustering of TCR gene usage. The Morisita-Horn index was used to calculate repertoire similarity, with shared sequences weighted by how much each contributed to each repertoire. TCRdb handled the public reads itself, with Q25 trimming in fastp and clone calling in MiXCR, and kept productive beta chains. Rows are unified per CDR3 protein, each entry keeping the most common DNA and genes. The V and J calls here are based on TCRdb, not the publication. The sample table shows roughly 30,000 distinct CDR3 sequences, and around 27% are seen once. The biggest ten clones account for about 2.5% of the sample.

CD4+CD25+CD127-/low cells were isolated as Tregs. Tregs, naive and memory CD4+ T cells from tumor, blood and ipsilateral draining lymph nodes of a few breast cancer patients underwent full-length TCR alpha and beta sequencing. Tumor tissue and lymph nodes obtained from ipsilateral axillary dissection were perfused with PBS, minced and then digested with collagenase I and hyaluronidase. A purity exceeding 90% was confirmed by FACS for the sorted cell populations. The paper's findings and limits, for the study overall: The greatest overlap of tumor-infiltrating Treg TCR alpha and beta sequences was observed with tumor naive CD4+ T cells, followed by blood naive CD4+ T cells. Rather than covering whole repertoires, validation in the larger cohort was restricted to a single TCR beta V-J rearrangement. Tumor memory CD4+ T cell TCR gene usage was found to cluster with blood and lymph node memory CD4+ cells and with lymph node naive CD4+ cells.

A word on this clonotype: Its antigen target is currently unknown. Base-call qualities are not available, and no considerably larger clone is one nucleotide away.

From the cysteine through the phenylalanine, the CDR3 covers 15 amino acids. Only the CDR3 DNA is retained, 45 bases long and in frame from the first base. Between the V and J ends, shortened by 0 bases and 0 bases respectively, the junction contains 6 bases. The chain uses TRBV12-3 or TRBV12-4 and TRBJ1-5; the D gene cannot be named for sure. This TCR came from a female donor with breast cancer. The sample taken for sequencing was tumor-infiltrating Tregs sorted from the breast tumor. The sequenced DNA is TGTGCCAGCAGTTTAGCCAGTCATAGCAATCAGCCCCAGCATTTT. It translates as CASSLASHSNQPQHF.